The 26 T cell receptor beta chains listed next were all sequenced from one sample in a study of blood T cell repertoires in COVID-19. The method was immunoSEQ multiplex PCR; TCRdb's version includes in-frame clones alone and lacks a portion of them. The sample has roughly 100,000 clones, around 90% seen once; the top ten hold around 3.8%. Sequenced material: peripheral blood. These receptors were taken from a woman aged 55-70 years with acute or convalescent COVID-19.

The V and J genes are TRBV6-5 and TRBJ1-5, with D unclear. CDR1 and CDR2 (germline): MNHEY, SVGAGI. Trimming removed 8 bases at V and 5 bases at J, with 10 bases between. This CDR3 is built from 12 residues. CDR3 nucleotide sequence: TGTGCCAGCGGATTCCTAGATCAGCCCCAGCATTTT. Translation: CASGFLDQPQHF.

To note about this clone: The sample contains more than one DNA sequence encoding this CDR3. V gene TRBV6-4 combines with J gene TRBJ1-2; 7 bases match TRBD1. The CDR3 runs to 13 residues. V lost 2 bases, J lost 4 bases, and 1 base stayed unmatched. Germline V gives CDR1 MRHNA, CDR2 SNTAGT. The CDR3 DNA is TGTGCCAGCAGTGACGGGGACAGCTATGGCTACACCTTC. This encodes CASSDGDSYGYTF.

J is TRBJ2-1 and V is TRBV25-1, with 15 bases identical to TRBD2. Germline trimming cut 0 bases from V and 6 bases from J; bases unmatched to any gene: 3. The CDR3 loop spans 17 amino acids. Germline assignment: CDR1 MGHDK and CDR2 SYGVNS. The CDR3 is CASSEYRTSGRGNEQFF. Here the CDR3 DNA reads TGTGCCAGCAGTGAATACCGGACTAGCGGGAGGGGCAATGAGCAGTTCTTC.

The V and J genes are TRBV11-3 and TRBJ2-2; D call uncertain. Germline CDR1 SGHNT, CDR2 YENEEA. The ends were cut back, 2 bases at V and 2 bases at J, with 6 bases in the middle. The CDR3 covers 14 residues. DNA for the CDR3: TGTGCCAGCAGCTTATATCTTAACACCGGGGAGCTGTTTTTT. Its protein product is CASSLYLNTGELFF.

The chain recombines TRBV7-9 with TRBJ2-1; 10 positions agree with TRBD1. CDR3 length: 15 residues. Germline V lookup: CDR1 SEHNR, CDR2 FQNEAQ (reference sequence). V lost 3 bases, J lost 5 bases, and 4 bases stayed unmatched. DNA of the CDR3: TGTGCCAGCAGCTTTGGGACAGGGGCGAACAATGAGCAGTTCTTC. Amino acid sequence: CASSFGTGANNEQFF.

The gene calls are TRBV18 and TRBJ1-1; 7 bases map to TRBD1. J gave up 0 bases and V 5 bases, and 3 bases lay outside the gene matches. CDR1 and CDR2 (germline): KGHSH, LQKENI. This CDR3 region has 14 residues. CDR3 nucleotides: TGTGCCAGCTCAGCGGACAGGTTGAACACTGAAGCTTTCTTT. Its translation is CASSADRLNTEAFF. The full variable domain, with the rest looked up from reference TRBV18 and TRBJ1-1, is NAGVMQNPRHLVRRRGQEARLRCSPMKGHSHVYWYRQLPEEGLKFMVYLQKENIIDESGMPKERFSAEFPKEGPSILRIQQVVRGDSAAYFCASSADRLNTEAFFGQGTRLTVV.

Here the CDR3 DNA reads TGTGCCAGCAGCCGTTACCGATCAGGGGTCAGCACAGATACGCAGTATTTT. This sequence encodes CASSRYRSGVSTDTQYF. The chain is built from TRBV28 and TRBJ2-3; D perhaps matches TRBD1 (6 bases). CDR1 is MDHEN, CDR2 SYDVKM, per germline. The CDR3 has 17 amino acids. V was trimmed by 6 bases and J by 0 bases, leaving 19 bases between them.

The rearrangement joins TRBV5-1 to TRBJ1-2; 8 bases map to TRBD1. In germline, CDR1 is SGHRS, CDR2 YFSETQ. Trimming removed 1 base from V and 2 bases from J; junction bases left unmatched: 1. The CDR3 is made up of 14 amino acids. Written as DNA, the CDR3 is TGCGCCAGCAGCTTGAACAGGGGGAACTATGGCTACACCTTC. Its translation is CASSLNRGNYGYTF.

V gene TRBV5-1 combines with J gene TRBJ2-2; 7 nucleotides align to TRBD2. This CDR3 is built from 15 residues. V lost 0 bases to trimming and J lost 4 bases; unmatched junction nucleotides: 3. Germline V gene lookup returns CDR1 SGHRS and CDR2 YFSETQ. CDR3 in amino acids: CASSLGSGITGELFF. The CDR3 bases are TGCGCCAGCAGCTTGGGGAGCGGGATCACCGGGGAGCTGTTTTTT.

V gene TRBV5-1 combines with J gene TRBJ2-5, with D unresolved. Germline V lookup: CDR1 SGHRS, CDR2 YFSETQ. This CDR3 has 13 amino acids. With 4 bases removed from V and 3 bases from J, the gap between germline ends came to 10 bases. CDR3 sequence (DNA): TGCGCCAGCAGCCGCCAGGCTAAAGAGACCCAGTACTTC. Translating gives CASSRQAKETQYF.

The chain recombines TRBV6-5 with TRBJ2-3, with 8 bases aligning to TRBD2. There are 13 residues in the CDR3. Unmatched junction bases numbered 5, after V lost 6 bases and J lost 6 bases. Germline-derived CDR1 and CDR2 are MNHEY and SVGAGI. CDR3 amino acids: CASSGRAGDTQYF. CDR3 coding DNA: TGTGCCAGCAGCGGGAGGGCGGGCGATACGCAGTATTTT.

This sequence joins TRBV5-1 and TRBJ2-1; 10 nucleotides agree with TRBD2. Germline CDR1 and CDR2: SGHRS and YFSETQ. V shed 2 bases and J 7 bases; nucleotides not matched to a gene: 6. This CDR3 comprises 15 residues. CDR3: CASSLSLAGANEQFF. The CDR3 DNA follows: TGCGCCAGCAGCTTAAGCCTAGCGGGGGCGAATGAGCAGTTCTTC.

V and J are TRBV5-4 and TRBJ2-2; 7 nucleotides line up with TRBD1. The CDR3 is 14 amino acids. Looked up from germline, CDR1 is SGHNT and CDR2 is YYREEE (reference sequence). J gave up 6 bases and V 4 bases, and 6 bases lay outside the gene matches. The CDR3 nucleotides are TGTGCCAGCAGCGACCCAACAGGGGCCGGGGAGCTGTTTTTT. Translation: CASSDPTGAGELFF.

This chain links TRBV2 with TRBJ2-3; 10 bases are shared with TRBD2. The CDR3 totals 15 residues. J gave up 3 bases and V 3 bases, and 3 bases lay outside the gene matches. Germline V gene sequence: CDR1 SNHLY, CDR2 FYNNEI. CDR3 protein: CASSESAGGTDTQYF. The CDR3 DNA is TGTGCCAGCAGTGAGTCAGCGGGAGGGACAGATACGCAGTATTTT. The full variable domain, with the rest looked up from reference TRBV2 and TRBJ2-3, is EPEVTQTPSHQVTQMGQEVILRCVPISNHLYFYWYRQILGQKVEFLVSFYNNEISEKSEIFDDQFSVERPDGSNFTLKIRSTKLEDSAMYFCASSESAGGTDTQYFGPGTRLTVL.

V and J are TRBV7-8 and TRBJ2-3, with 7 bases fitting TRBD2. The CDR3 has 16 amino acids. The germline V gene encodes CDR1 SGHVS and CDR2 FQNEAQ. Germline trimming cut 1 base from V and 5 bases from J; bases unmatched to any gene: 9. CDR3 protein: CASSLVPKGRVDTQYF. CDR3 bases: TGTGCCAGCAGCTTAGTTCCTAAAGGGAGGGTAGATACGCAGTATTTT.

This chain uses TRBV27 with TRBJ1-5; D gene ambiguous. V shed 5 bases and J shed 1 base, with 6 bases lying between them. From germline, CDR1 is MNHEY and CDR2 SMNVEV (reference sequence). The CDR3 has 13 amino acids. The CDR3 sequence: CASSPMSNQPQHF. In nucleotides, the CDR3 is TGTGCCAGCAGTCCAATGAGCAATCAGCCCCAGCATTTT.

This clone was detected only a few times. The chain links TRBV24-1 to TRBJ1-3, with D maybe TRBD1 (6 bases). Germline CDR1 and CDR2: KGHDR and SFDVKD. Trimming removed 3 bases at V and 2 bases at J, with 10 bases between. This CDR3 has 15 residues. CDR3 nucleotide sequence: TGTGCCACCAGTGATGGCCACAGGGCTGGAAACACCATATATTTT. Its protein product is CATSDGHRAGNTIYF.

This chain uses TRBV7-8 with TRBJ2-7, with TRBD1 as a possible D gene (5 bases). Trimming took 2 bases from V and 4 from J, leaving 12 bases between them. The germline gives CDR1 SGHVS, CDR2 FQNEAQ. The CDR3 has 14 residues. This chain's CDR3 is CASSLSQGPYEQYV. In DNA, the CDR3 is TGTGCCAGCAGCTTAAGTCAGGGTCCTTACGAGCAGTACGTC.

This chain joins TRBV15 and TRBJ1-1; D unclear. Trimming left V 0 bases short and J 6 bases short, with 14 bases between. The CDR3 covers 15 residues. CDR1 LNHNV and CDR2 YYDKDF come from the germline V gene (reference sequence). The CDR3 spells CATSRDSKVGAEAFF. In nucleotides, the CDR3 is TGTGCCACCAGCAGAGATTCCAAAGTAGGAGCTGAAGCTTTCTTT.

This clone turned up a few times. This chain links TRBV7-9 with TRBJ2-5, with D possibly matching TRBD2 (5 bases). Deletions cut 5 bases from V and 3 bases from J, with 16 bases between. CDR1 is SEHNR and CDR2 is FQNEAQ in the germline V gene (reference sequence). CDR3 size: 15 residues. The CDR3 sequence is CASSLGRVPEETQYF. The CDR3 DNA reads as TGTGCCAGCAGCCTAGGGCGGGTCCCAGAAGAGACCCAGTACTTC.

The chain is built from TRBV14 and TRBJ1-6; D might be TRBD1 (6 bases). The CDR3 has 15 amino acids. Trimming pared 4 bases from V and 7 bases from J, leaving 14 bases between. Germline V gives CDR1 SGHDN, CDR2 FVKESK. CDR3 nucleotide sequence: TGTGCCAGCAGCCGACGGACAGCTTCAAATTCACCCCTCCACTTT. It translates to CASSRRTASNSPLHF. The full variable domain, rest sourced from reference TRBV14 and TRBJ1-6, is EAGVTQFPSHSVIEKGQTVTLRCDPISGHDNLYWYRRVMGKEIKFLLHFVKESKQDESGMPNNRFLAERTGGTYSTLKVQPAELEDSGVYFCASSRRTASNSPLHFGNGTRLTVT.

The chain has TRBV3-1 (or the pseudogene TRBV3-2) and TRBJ1-1, with D possibly matching TRBD1 (5 bases). This CDR3 is built from 14 residues. Trimming shortened V by 2 bases and J by 5 bases, and 12 bases separated the two germline ends. CDR1 is LGHDT, CDR2 YNNKEL, per germline (reference sequence). CDR3 sequence reads: CASSQPAGRTEAFF. The CDR3 bases are TGTGCCAGCAGCCAACCGGCAGGGAGGACTGAAGCTTTCTTT.

The chain carries TRBV19 and TRBJ2-3, with D unresolved. CDR1 LNHDA and CDR2 SQIVND come from the germline V gene (reference sequence). The CDR3 is made up of 16 amino acids. Trimming stripped 1 base from V and 2 bases from J, with 13 bases between. CDR3 DNA sequence: TGTGCCAGTAGTATAGGAACAGCCCAATACACAGATACGCAGTATTTT. This codes for CASSIGTAQYTDTQYF.

The chain uses TRBV30 and TRBJ2-1; TRBD2 matches 12 bases. V was pared by 1 base and J by 7 bases, with 14 bases of the junction left unmatched. This CDR3 contains 18 residues. Germline V lookup: CDR1 GTSNPN, CDR2 SVGIG (reference sequence). CDR3 bases: TGTGCCTGGAGTGAGGGGGCTGCTAGCGGGAGGGCGAGGAATGAGCAGTTCTTC. Protein product: CAWSEGAASGRARNEQFF. Combining the CDR3 with reference TRBV30 and TRBJ2-1 gives the whole variable domain SQTIHQWPATLVQPVGSPLSLECTVEGTSNPNLYWYRQAAGRGLQLLFYSVGIGQISSEVPQNLSASRPQDRQFILSSKKLLLSDSGFYLCAWSEGAASGRARNEQFFGPGTRLTVL.

The rearrangement uses TRBV3-1 (or the pseudogene TRBV3-2) and TRBJ2-2, with 7 positions matching TRBD2. The CDR3 is 20 amino acids. Germline assignment: CDR1 LGHDT and CDR2 YNNKEL (reference sequence). Losses at the gene ends were 6 bases for V and 2 bases for J; bases not matched to a gene: 21. In nucleotides, the CDR3 is TGTGCCAGCAGTCAAACGCCCGACTCGGGACTACTCTCCAACACCGGGGAGCTGTTTTTT. This gives the protein CASSQTPDSGLLSNTGELFF.

This chain joins TRBV7-2 and TRBJ1-1; D perhaps matches TRBD1 (6 bases). The germline V gene encodes CDR1 SGHTA and CDR2 FQGNSA. Trimming shortened V by 1 base and J by 6 bases, and 12 bases separated the two germline ends. The CDR3 covers 14 residues. The CDR3 spells CASSLVGAAAEAFF. The CDR3 DNA reads TGTGCCAGCAGCTTAGTGGGGGCAGCGGCTGAAGCTTTCTTT.